A selection of T cell receptor beta chains follows, all from one sample in a study of shared clonotypes between healthy human individuals. Measured with immunoSEQ multiplex PCR; TCRdb has only the in-frame clones, and not every one. The sample lists about 2.4 million clones, 90% to 95% occurring once. Material: naive CD4+ T cells from PBMCs. The receptors come from a man aged 18 to 29 in good health. Some clones in this sample may be carry-over from other donors' samples. Both conserved end residues are part of each CDR3. The D gene is left open where the match is weak. Rows give clone size only sometimes, using once, few, many, or a class for an expanded clone.

J gene,clone size,CDR3 length,V gene,D gene,CDR3 DNA,CDR3 protein
TRBJ2-2,-,17,TRBV4-3,-,TGCGCCAGCAGCCAGGGGGGCGGTTTTTATGACACCGGGGAGCTGTTTTTT,CASSQGGGFYDTGELFF
TRBJ1-5,-,14,TRBV30,TRBD1,TGTGCCTGGCATAGACAGGGCAGCAATCAGCCCCAGCATTTT,CAWHRQGSNQPQHF
TRBJ1-4,-,14,TRBV5-6,-,TGTGCCAGCAGCTTGTGGTCAACTAATGAAAAACTGTTTTTT,CASSLWSTNEKLFF
TRBJ2-7,-,16,TRBV5-8,-,TGTGCCAGCAGCTTGGATCCGGGATCGGACCCTTACGAGCAGTACTTC,CASSLDPGSDPYEQYF
TRBJ1-1,-,14,TRBV2,TRBD1,TGTGCCAGCAGTGTCGACAGGGAGAACACTGAAGCTTTCTTT,CASSVDRENTEAFF
TRBJ1-4,-,15,TRBV9,TRBD1,TGTGCCAGCGGGCGGGACAGATACTCTAATGAAAAACTGTTTTTT,CASGRDRYSNEKLFF
TRBJ2-3,once,14,TRBV18,TRBD1,TGTGCCAGCTCACACCGACAGGGAACAGATACGCAGTATTTT,CASSHRQGTDTQYF
TRBJ1-1,-,14,TRBV27,TRBD1,TGTGCCAGCAGGTCTCAGGGGGCTAGCACTGAAGCTTTCTTT,CASRSQGASTEAFF
TRBJ2-3,-,15,TRBV5-1,-,TGCGCCAGCAGCTTGGGTGCGGCAGGTAGGGATACGCAGTATTTT,CASSLGAAGRDTQYF
TRBJ1-4,-,15,TRBV18,TRBD1,TGTGCCAGCTCACCGCGGACAGGGGGGGATGAAAAACTGTTTTTT,CASSPRTGGDEKLFF
TRBJ1-5,-,14,TRBV10-3,-,TGTGCCATCAGTGTTTTCAGGGGCGGTCAGCCCCAGCATTTT,CAISVFRGGQPQHF
TRBJ1-1,few,13,TRBV5-4,-,TGTGCCAGCAGCGGGGGACGGATCACTGAAGCTTTCTTT,CASSGGRITEAFF
TRBJ1-2,-,15,TRBV5-1,-,TGCGCCAGCAGCCTAGGGACGGGCCCAAACTATGGCTACACCTTC,CASSLGTGPNYGYTF
TRBJ1-2,-,14,TRBV28,TRBD1,TGTGCCAGCACCAATCAGGGGGCTACCTATGGCTACACCTTC,CASTNQGATYGYTF
TRBJ1-5,-,14,TRBV19,-,TGTGCCAGTAGTGTTAGCCCGGGCAGCCAGCCCCAGCATTTT,CASSVSPGSQPQHF
TRBJ2-2,-,14,TRBV6-1,-,TGTGCCAGCAGTGGGACGGCGAACACCGGGGAGCTGTTTTTT,CASSGTANTGELFF
TRBJ2-7,-,16,TRBV30,TRBD1,TGTGCCTTAATATCCGGGACAGGAGCCCCGTCTACGGAGCAGTACTTC,CALISGTGAPSTEQYF
TRBJ2-1,-,16,TRBV5-1,TRBD2,TGCGCCAGCAGCTTGGCCATAGTAGCGGGAGACAATGAGCAGTTCTTC,CASSLAIVAGDNEQFF
TRBJ1-6,-,12,TRBV25-1,TRBD1,TGTGCCTCCCGGGACAGCCATTCACCCCTCCACTTT,CASRDSHSPLHF
TRBJ2-1,-,15,TRBV5-1,TRBD1,TGCGCCAGCAGCAAGGGGACAGCCCCTGACAATGAGCAGTTCTTC,CASSKGTAPDNEQFF
TRBJ2-3,-,13,TRBV5-1,-,TGCGCCAGCACCCCAGGGGCCACAGATACGCAGTATTTT,CASTPGATDTQYF
TRBJ1-2,once,15,TRBV7-9,-,TGTGCCAGCAGCCCGTCGTTAGGGCGCGGGGATGGCTACACCTTC,CASSPSLGRGDGYTF
TRBJ2-3,-,17,TRBV5-4,TRBD2,TGTGCCAGCAGTCAGGGGGGGACTAGCGGTTATTATGATACGCAGTATTTT,CASSQGGTSGYYDTQYF
TRBJ2-6,-,17,TRBV9,TRBD1,TGTGCCAGCAGCGTTTTCCAGGGGGCGCTGGGGGCCAACGTCCTGACTTTC,CASSVFQGALGANVLTF
TRBJ2-3,-,16,TRBV6-6,TRBD2,TGTGCCAGCAGCAATTGGGTCGGGACTAGCGGGAGTTTACAGTATTTT,CASSNWVGTSGSLQYF
TRBJ2-5,-,12,TRBV30,-,TGTGCCTGGAGTGACAAAGGGGAGACCCAGTACTTC,CAWSDKGETQYF
TRBJ2-1,-,14,TRBV28,-,TGTGCCAGCAGTTACGCCCTGGGGAGTAACGAGCAGTTCTTC,CASSYALGSNEQFF
TRBJ1-5,-,15,TRBV7-2,-,TGTGCCAGCAGCTTTAAGGGGGGAGGGAATCAGCCCCAGCATTTT,CASSFKGGGNQPQHF
TRBJ1-2,-,16,TRBV28,TRBD1,TGTGCCAGCAGTTTAACCGGACAGGGCCATGCTCATGGCTACACCTTC,CASSLTGQGHAHGYTF
TRBJ1-1,-,15,TRBV6-6,-,TGTGCCAGCGGGTCCCGAGGGCGAATGAACACTGAAGCTTTCTTT,CASGSRGRMNTEAFF
TRBJ1-3,-,13,TRBV7-2,-,TGTGCCAGCCGACAGGCCTCTGGAAACACCATATATTTT,CASRQASGNTIYF
TRBJ2-2,-,13,TRBV10-3,-,TGTGCCATCAGGCCGGGCTATAACGGGGAGCTGTTTTTT,CAIRPGYNGELFF
TRBJ2-3,-,10,TRBV11-2,-,TGTGCCAGCAGCCGGGAGACGCAGTATTTT,CASSRETQYF
TRBJ1-5,-,15,TRBV18,TRBD1,TGTGCCAGCTCACCTGCACAGGGGGCGAATCAGCCCCAGCATTTT,CASSPAQGANQPQHF
TRBJ1-5,-,13,TRBV7-9,-,TGTGCCAGCAGCCCTGTGGGCAATCAGCCCCAGCATTTT,CASSPVGNQPQHF
TRBJ2-5,-,15,TRBV4-2,-,TGTGCCAGCAGCCCCCGGGGTGGGCGGGCCGTGGGCCAGTACTTC,CASSPRGGRAVGQYF
TRBJ2-5,-,17,TRBV7-2,TRBD2,TGTGCCAGCAGCTCCCGGGGGACTAGCGGGAGTTCAGAGACCCAGTACTTC,CASSSRGTSGSSETQYF
TRBJ2-7,once,14,TRBV25-1,-,TGTGCCAGCAGTGAATACGACACTGCCTACGAGCAGTACTTC,CASSEYDTAYEQYF
TRBJ1-2,-,15,TRBV6-1,-,TGTGCCAGCAGTGAATTTTCGGTAGCTAACTATGGCTACACCTTC,CASSEFSVANYGYTF
TRBJ2-2,once,16,TRBV11-2,TRBD2,TGTGCCAGCAGCACGATTACTAGCGGGAGGTCCGGGGAGCTGTTTTTT,CASSTITSGRSGELFF
TRBJ1-4,-,16,TRBV6-1,-,TGTGCCAGCAGTGCCCCTTGGGCAGGGGAAAATGAAAAACTGTTTTTT,CASSAPWAGENEKLFF
TRBJ2-7,-,12,TRBV14,-,TGTGCCAGCAGTCGGGTGGGGGTCGAGCAGTACTTC,CASSRVGVEQYF
TRBJ1-1,-,16,TRBV28,-,TGTGCCAGCAGTGGGGGAACAGGACAACCGAACACTGAAGCTTTCTTT,CASSGGTGQPNTEAFF
TRBJ2-4,-,15,TRBV2,-,TGTGCCAGCAGTAACGGGCTAGGGGGGACGAACATTCAGTACTTC,CASSNGLGGTNIQYF
TRBJ2-2,-,16,TRBV6-4,TRBD2,TGTGCCAGCAGTGACTCCGGGAGGGCGAACACCGGGGAGCTGTTTTTT,CASSDSGRANTGELFF
TRBJ1-1,-,16,TRBV5-1,-,TGCGCCAGCAGCTTGGCCGGGGGACCCCGGAACACTGAAGCTTTCTTT,CASSLAGGPRNTEAFF
TRBJ2-3,-,15,TRBV27,TRBD2,TGTGCCAGCAGCCGACTAGCGGGAGGGGTGAATACGCAGTATTTT,CASSRLAGGVNTQYF
TRBJ2-1,-,14,TRBV10-1,-,TGCGCCAGCAGTGAGTCGGGGATATACAATGAGCAGTTCTTC,CASSESGIYNEQFF
TRBJ1-1,-,16,TRBV28,-,TGTGCCAGCAATCCTACTCGAGGGTTAGGATGGACTGAAGCTTTCTTT,CASNPTRGLGWTEAFF
TRBJ1-1,once,13,TRBV2,-,TGTGCCAGGGAGGGCGCGGGGAACACTGAAGCTTTCTTT,CAREGAGNTEAFF
TRBJ2-2,-,10,TRBV20-1,-,TGCAGTGCTATAGCCGGGGAGCTGTTTTTT,CSAIAGELFF
TRBJ2-7,-,16,TRBV6-5,-,TGTGCCAGCAGTTACTCTTATCTCGACAGTTCCTACGAGCAGTACTTC,CASSYSYLDSSYEQYF
TRBJ2-7,-,13,TRBV27,-,TGTGCCAGCAGTTCCCCCAGGTCGTACGAGCAGTACTTC,CASSSPRSYEQYF
TRBJ2-1,once,14,TRBV13,-,TGTGCCAGCAGCTTATACGGGGCCTACAATGAGCAGTTCTTC,CASSLYGAYNEQFF
TRBJ2-7,once,16,TRBV28,-,TGTGCCAGCAGTTTAGCCGGCGGGTCTTTCCGGAACGAGCAGTACTTC,CASSLAGGSFRNEQYF
TRBJ1-4,-,15,TRBV5-1,TRBD1,TGCGCCAGCAGCCTCGGGACAGTTAATAATGAAAAACTGTTTTTT,CASSLGTVNNEKLFF
TRBJ1-4,-,15,TRBV6-1,TRBD1,TGTGCCAGCAGTGCCGGACAGGCCCTCAACGAAAAACTGTTTTTT,CASSAGQALNEKLFF
TRBJ1-3,-,16,TRBV19,-,TGTGCCAGTAGGGGAGGTGGCAGGTGGACTGGAAACACCATATATTTT,CASRGGGRWTGNTIYF
TRBJ2-6,-,15,TRBV5-4,-,TGTGCCAGCAGTAAGCTAAGCTCTGGGGCCAACGTCCTGACTTTC,CASSKLSSGANVLTF